Listed below are T cell receptor beta chains from one sample, sequenced in a study of cytomegalovirus exposure and HLA in healthy donors. Here immunoSEQ multiplex PCR was the method, and the copy in TCRdb shows in-frame clones only, minus some. The data contain 60,000 to 70,000 clones, roughly 72% of them singletons. The sequenced material came from PBMCs. The receptors stem from a man in his fifties or sixties in good health and CMV-seronegative. CDR3s include the opening cysteine and the closing phenylalanine or tryptophan. D genes are given only for firm matches. Clone size appears in some rows only: once, few, many, or a class for an expanded clone.

clone size	V gene	J gene	D gene	CDR3 protein	CDR3 DNA
-	TRBV15	TRBJ1-1	TRBD1	CATSRGTGLMNTEAFF	TGTGCCACCAGCAGAGGGACAGGGCTCATGAACACTGAAGCTTTCTTT
-	TRBV30	TRBJ1-1	-	CAWSPGAVNTEAFF	TGTGCCTGGAGTCCAGGGGCTGTGAACACTGAAGCTTTCTTT
-	TRBV7-9	TRBJ2-7	-	CASSKSTGYEQYF	TGTGCCAGCAGCAAATCAACGGGCTACGAGCAGTACTTC
-	TRBV19	TRBJ2-5	TRBD2	CAVPRLAGEVETQYF	TGTGCCGTACCCAGACTAGCGGGAGAGGTGGAGACCCAGTACTTC
-	TRBV4-1	TRBJ1-1	TRBD1	CASSITGGQLNTEAFF	TGCGCCAGCAGTATCACAGGGGGCCAACTGAACACTGAAGCTTTCTTT
-	TRBV7-3	TRBJ1-1	TRBD1	CASSFDRGEAFF	TGTGCCAGCAGCTTCGACAGGGGTGAAGCTTTCTTT
-	TRBV5-4	TRBJ2-5	-	CASSSTVEQYF	TGTGCCAGCAGCTCGACGGTGGAGCAGTACTTC
-	TRBV10-3	TRBJ1-1	-	CAISLTGLNTEAFF	TGTGCCATCAGCCTGACAGGTCTTAACACTGAAGCTTTCTTT
-	TRBV19	TRBJ2-1	-	CASSILPGLSNEQFF	TGTGCCAGTAGTATTCTACCGGGTCTGTCGAATGAGCAGTTCTTC
-	TRBV28	TRBJ1-2	-	CASSSNGGLVGGYTF	TGTGCCAGCAGCTCGAATGGGGGGTTGGTTGGTGGCTACACCTTC
-	TRBV18	TRBJ1-5	TRBD1	CASSEGAGNQPQHF	TGTGCCAGCTCAGAGGGGGCCGGCAATCAGCCCCAGCATTTT
-	TRBV19	TRBJ1-4	-	CASSTGGSGEKLFF	TGTGCCAGTAGTACGGGAGGGTCAGGTGAAAAACTGTTTTTT
-	TRBV7-2	TRBJ1-2	-	CASSLDSGAYGYTF	TGTGCCAGCAGCTTGGACAGTGGGGCCTATGGCTACACCTTC
-	TRBV30	TRBJ1-1	-	CAWNSGLTGNEAFF	TGTGCCTGGAATTCTGGTTTGACGGGAAATGAAGCTTTCTTT
-	TRBV5-4	TRBJ1-2	-	CASSLASVTNYGYTF	TGTGCCAGCAGCTTGGCATCGGTTACTAACTATGGCTACACCTTC
-	TRBV29-1	TRBJ2-2	-	CSVRTESNTGELFF	TGCAGCGTCCGGACAGAGTCGAACACCGGGGAGCTGTTTTTT
few	TRBV14	TRBJ2-1	-	CAGTGEDEQFF	TGTGCCGGAACGGGAGAAGATGAGCAGTTCTTC
-	TRBV28	TRBJ1-5	-	CASSKYTRLSNQPQHF	TGTGCCAGCAGTAAGTACACGAGACTGAGCAATCAGCCCCAGCATTTT
-	TRBV6-5	TRBJ1-1	TRBD1	CASRPSLGGAKGAFF	TGTGCCAGCAGACCATCATTAGGGGGCGCCAAGGGGGCTTTCTTT
-	TRBV15	TRBJ2-3	-	CATSTTGGGTDTQYF	TGTGCCACCAGCACCACGGGGGGCGGAACAGATACGCAGTATTTT
few	TRBV30	TRBJ1-1	-	CAWSAQTMNTEAFF	TGTGCCTGGAGTGCACAGACGATGAACACTGAAGCTTTCTTT
few	TRBV18	TRBJ1-5	-	CASSPPAGVGPQHF	TGTGCCAGCTCACCTCCGGCGGGTGTTGGGCCCCAGCATTTT
-	TRBV7-9	TRBJ2-3	-	CASSLRGGVDTQYF	TGTGCCAGCAGCTTAAGAGGAGGTGTGGATACGCAGTATTTT
-	TRBV30	TRBJ2-1	TRBD2	CAFQLAGVGEQFF	TGTGCCTTCCAACTAGCGGGAGTGGGTGAGCAGTTCTTC
-	TRBV6-5	TRBJ1-2	TRBD1	CASSYGQGKGSYTF	TGTGCCAGCAGTTACGGACAGGGAAAAGGAAGCTACACCTTC
-	TRBV6-5	TRBJ1-2	-	CASSPRYEGIYGYTF	TGTGCCAGCAGTCCCCGTTATGAGGGAATCTATGGCTACACCTTC
few	TRBV16	TRBJ2-7	TRBD1	CASSPDRTTYEQYF	TGTGCCAGCAGCCCGGACAGGACCACCTACGAGCAGTACTTC
-	TRBV5-4	TRBJ2-2	TRBD2	CASSLGAGANTGELFF	TGTGCCAGCAGCTTAGGAGCGGGAGCGAACACCGGGGAGCTGTTTTTT
few	TRBV5-1	TRBJ2-7	TRBD2	CASTLGGPSGEQYF	TGCGCCAGCACCCTGGGAGGGCCGTCGGGGGAGCAGTACTTC
-	TRBV14	TRBJ1-4	-	CASSQRTGIKGELFF	TGTGCCAGCAGCCAACGTACGGGGATAAAGGGGGAACTGTTTTTT
-	TRBV29-1	TRBJ2-6	-	CSVHKTGANVLTF	TGCAGCGTACACAAAACAGGGGCCAACGTCCTGACTTTC
-	TRBV18	TRBJ1-1	-	CASSPGQKAFF	TGTGCCAGCTCACCAGGACAGAAAGCTTTCTTT
medium-sized	TRBV27	TRBJ1-4	TRBD1	CASGESGGLNEKLFF	TGTGCCAGCGGGGAATCAGGGGGCCTTAATGAAAAACTGTTTTTT
-	TRBV10-3	TRBJ2-3	-	CAIRLGGADTQYF	TGTGCCATCAGATTAGGAGGGGCAGATACGCAGTATTTT
-	TRBV16	TRBJ2-4	TRBD2	CASSQFSSGIQIAKNIQYF	TGTGCCAGCAGCCAATTCAGTAGCGGGATACAAATAGCCAAAAACATTCAGTACTTC
once	TRBV28	TRBJ2-7	-	CASSLTSGGRSEQYF	TGTGCCAGCAGTTTAACCTCTGGGGGGAGGAGCGAGCAGTACTTC
-	TRBV7-9	TRBJ1-2	TRBD1	CASSLERTGVGYTF	TGTGCCAGCAGCTTAGAGAGGACAGGGGTGGGCTACACCTTC
-	TRBV5-1	TRBJ2-2	TRBD1	CASSVKTGLRTGELFF	TGCGCCAGCAGCGTAAAGACAGGGCTAAGGACCGGGGAGCTGTTTTTT
-	TRBV29-1	TRBJ1-1	-	CSAVPDSEAFF	TGCAGCGCTGTACCGGACTCTGAAGCTTTCTTT
-	TRBV9	TRBJ2-1	-	CASSTQGSYNEQFF	TGTGCCAGCAGCACCCAGGGGTCCTACAATGAGCAGTTCTTC